Listed below are T cell receptor beta chains from one sample, sequenced in a study of blood T cell repertoires in COVID-19. Using immunoSEQ multiplex PCR, the repertoire was profiled, and TCRdb retains in-frame clones only, with some absent. The data hold about 160,000 clones, with roughly 80% observed a single time. Sequencing input: peripheral blood. The receptors come from a man aged 55 to 70 with acute or convalescent COVID-19. Each CDR3 is given with its conserved first and last residue. A D gene is named only where the DNA matches it firmly. The size entry is marked missing in some rows and otherwise reads once, few, many or a size class.

TRBJ2-5 - TRBV6-2/TRBV6-3 TRBD2 CASSYNGGYQETQYF TGTGCCAGCAGTTACAACGGGGGGTACCAAGAGACCCAGTACTTC
TRBJ1-1 - TRBV4-1 TRBD1 CASSHPALRAGGQKRRTEAFF TGCGCCAGCAGCCACCCCGCACTTAGGGCAGGGGGACAAAAGCGTAGAACTGAAGCTTTCTTT
TRBJ1-1 - TRBV10-3 - CAISEQGNTEAFF TGTGCCATCAGTGAACAGGGGAACACTGAAGCTTTCTTT
TRBJ2-6 few TRBV18 TRBD1 CASSPRTGVNSGANVLTF TGTGCCAGCTCACCGAGGACAGGTGTCAACTCTGGGGCCAACGTCCTGACTTTC
TRBJ1-6 - TRBV6-4 - CASRGDGNSPLHF TGTGCCAGCAGGGGAGACGGGAATTCACCCCTCCACTTT
TRBJ2-5 - TRBV7-8 TRBD1 CASSWTGGVSEETQYF TGTGCCAGCAGCTGGACAGGGGGAGTTTCGGAAGAGACCCAGTACTTC
TRBJ2-7 - TRBV6-5 TRBD2 CASSYSAGGSYEQYF TGTGCCAGCAGTTACTCGGCGGGGGGGTCCTACGAGCAGTACTTC
TRBJ2-3 - TRBV12-5 - CASGIGTITDTQYF TGTGCTAGTGGTATCGGGACAATCACAGATACGCAGTATTTT
TRBJ2-1 - TRBV7-9 - CASSPRGSSYNEQFF TGTGCCAGCAGCCCCCGGGGGAGCTCCTACAATGAGCAGTTCTTC
TRBJ2-7 - TRBV15 TRBD1 CATSRDPRQGAYEQYF TGTGCCACCAGCAGAGATCCACGACAGGGGGCCTACGAGCAGTACTTC
TRBJ2-5 - TRBV19 - CASTFGETQYF TGTGCCAGTACTTTCGGAGAGACCCAGTACTTC
TRBJ2-1 - TRBV5-1 - CASSLASGTYNEQFF TGCGCCAGCAGCTTGGCCTCGGGAACCTACAATGAGCAGTTCTTC
TRBJ2-3 - TRBV20-1 TRBD2 CSASPASGGARTDTQYF TGCAGTGCTAGTCCGGCTAGCGGGGGGGCCCGCACAGATACGCAGTATTTT
TRBJ2-7 once TRBV6-4 - CASTSGRGQGRNEQYF -
TRBJ2-2 - TRBV6-4 TRBD2 CASTPEASGGYTGELFF TGTGCCAGCACCCCCGAGGCTAGCGGGGGATACACCGGGGAGCTGTTTTTT
TRBJ2-1 few TRBV5-4 TRBD2 CASSLESGTTRNEQFF TGTGCCAGCAGCTTGGAGAGCGGGACTACGCGGAATGAGCAGTTCTTC
TRBJ1-2 - TRBV27 TRBD1 CASSLIPGQRGNGYTF TGTGCCAGCAGTTTAATCCCGGGACAGAGGGGGAATGGCTACACCTTC
TRBJ1-2 - TRBV10-3 TRBD1 CAISGTRDREGYGYTF TGTGCCATCAGTGGGACGAGGGACAGGGAAGGCTATGGCTACACCTTC
TRBJ1-2 once TRBV7-8 TRBD1 CASSLGRTGAIPYGYTF TGTGCCAGCAGCTTAGGAAGGACAGGGGCGATTCCTTATGGCTACACCTTC
TRBJ2-7 - TRBV10-3 - CATDNYEQYF TGTGCCACCGACAACTACGAGCAGTACTTC
TRBJ1-5 - TRBV30 - CAWSGVRRDQPQHF TGTGCCTGGAGTGGGGTAAGGAGAGATCAGCCCCAGCATTTT
TRBJ2-7 - TRBV6-5 - CASRGDNSYEQYF TGTGCCAGCAGGGGCGACAATTCCTACGAGCAGTACTTC
TRBJ1-1 - TRBV4-3 - CASSYAALDTEAFF TGCGCCAGCAGCTATGCGGCTCTGGACACTGAAGCTTTCTTT
TRBJ1-1 - TRBV5-1 - CASSFAGGTEAFF TGCGCCAGCAGCTTTGCGGGGGGAACTGAAGCTTTCTTT
TRBJ1-1 - TRBV7-3 - CASSSPGGRIPEAFF TGTGCCAGCAGCTCCCCGGGGGGGCGGATCCCTGAAGCTTTCTTT
TRBJ1-6 - TRBV6-5 TRBD1 CATLPAGGDNSPLHF TGTGCCACCCTACCCGCAGGGGGCGATAATTCACCCCTCCACTTT
TRBJ2-1 - TRBV7-9 - CASSSPGVTYNEQFF TGTGCCAGCAGCTCCCCAGGGGTCACCTACAATGAGCAGTTCTTC
TRBJ1-4 - TRBV3-1/TRBV3-2 TRBD1 CASSQEQGKLFF TGTGCCAGCAGCCAAGAACAGGGGAAACTGTTTTTT
TRBJ1-1 - TRBV5-8 - CASRAYTEAFF TGTGCCAGCAGGGCCTACACTGAAGCTTTCTTT
TRBJ2-7 - TRBV6-2/TRBV6-3 - CASSYTHTPEQYF TGTGCCAGCAGTTATACACACACCCCCGAGCAGTACTTC
TRBJ2-4 - TRBV2 TRBD2 CASFGGAFLIQYF TGTGCCAGTTTCGGGGGGGCATTCCTGATTCAGTACTTC
TRBJ2-2 once TRBV11-3 - CASSLDRPQGPGELFF TGTGCCAGCAGCTTAGATCGCCCCCAGGGTCCCGGGGAGCTGTTTTTT
TRBJ2-2 - TRBV7-8 TRBD2 CASSPRGGITGELFF TGTGCCAGCAGCCCCCGGGGGGGTATCACCGGGGAGCTGTTTTTT
TRBJ2-4 - TRBV5-1 TRBD2 CASSLAGGRGNIQYF TGCGCCAGCAGCTTGGCGGGAGGCCGGGGAAACATTCAGTACTTC
TRBJ2-3 - TRBV2 - CASSGDGRSKSTDTQYF TGTGCCAGCAGTGGGGACGGGAGAAGCAAAAGCACAGATACGCAGTATTTT
TRBJ1-6 few TRBV4-2 TRBD1 CASSRGGQGETNSPLHF TGTGCCAGCAGCCGGGGGGGACAGGGAGAGACTAATTCACCCCTCCACTTT
TRBJ1-1 few TRBV28 - CASSFGGATEAFF TGTGCCAGCAGTTTTGGAGGGGCCACTGAAGCTTTCTTT
TRBJ2-5 once TRBV9 TRBD1 CASSVRQGGVETQYF TGTGCCAGCAGCGTAAGACAGGGGGGAGTAGAGACCCAGTACTTC
TRBJ2-3 - TRBV24-1 TRBD1 CATSDGGQGSDTQYF TGTGCCACCAGTGATGGGGGACAGGGGTCAGATACGCAGTATTTT
TRBJ2-1 - TRBV12-5 TRBD2 CASGLVLGLAGNNEQFF TGTGCTAGTGGTTTGGTGTTGGGTCTAGCGGGCAACAATGAGCAGTTCTTC
TRBJ2-5 - TRBV27 - CASSLRRGGVETQYF TGTGCCAGCAGTTTACGCCGGGGTGGGGTTGAGACCCAGTACTTC
TRBJ1-2 - TRBV5-1 TRBD1 CASSLEGQTLSGYTF TGCGCCAGCAGCTTGGAGGGACAGACCCTCTCTGGCTACACCTTC
TRBJ2-5 - TRBV19 TRBD1 CASKGQGARETQYF TGTGCCAGTAAAGGGCAGGGGGCTCGGGAGACCCAGTACTTC
TRBJ1-2 medium-sized TRBV12-3/TRBV12-4 - CASSPGGDGYTF TGTGCCAGCAGTCCCGGGGGGGATGGCTACACCTTC
TRBJ2-2 once TRBV5-3 TRBD2 CARSLKPYQRGGPDTGELFF TGTGCCAGAAGCTTGAAACCCTACCAGCGGGGGGGCCCGGACACCGGGGAGCTGTTTTTT
TRBJ2-1 - TRBV30 - CAWNGQSSYNEQFF TGTGCCTGGAATGGACAGAGCTCCTACAATGAGCAGTTCTTC
TRBJ2-1 - TRBV24-1 TRBD1 CATSDPRDRDQHSSYNEQFF TGTGCCACCAGTGATCCTCGGGACAGGGACCAACACAGCTCCTACAATGAGCAGTTCTTC
TRBJ1-2 - TRBV12-3/TRBV12-4 - CASSNTGNYGYTF TGTGCCAGCAGCAATACAGGGAACTATGGCTACACCTTC